This is a list of T cell receptor beta chains from one sample in a study of a mutant IDH1 vaccine in newly diagnosed glioma. Generated by immunoSEQ multiplex PCR, the TCRdb table keeps only in-frame clones and is missing some. The sample carries some 120,000 clones, around 80% recorded once. Their specific antigens are unknown. This specimen consisted of PBMCs, obtained from a glioma patient whose treatment included an IDH1 peptide vaccine. The receptors were sampled from a man between 35 and 55 years old with glioma. Each CDR3 is given with its conserved first and last residue. D genes are given only for firm matches. Rows give clone size only sometimes, using once, few, many, or a class for an expanded clone.

v_gene	abundance	d_gene	j_gene	CDR3aa	CDR3nt
TRBV30	NA	NA	TRBJ2-5	CAWANREETQYF	TGTGCCTGGGCCAACAGGGAAGAGACCCAGTACTTC
TRBV19	NA	TRBD1	TRBJ1-2	CASTAGQSNYGYTF	TGTGCCAGTACCGCGGGACAGAGTAACTATGGCTACACCTTC
TRBV7-2	NA	NA	TRBJ2-7	CASSFYQGTYEQYF	TGTGCCAGCAGCTTTTACCAGGGAACCTACGAGCAGTACTTC
TRBV28	NA	NA	TRBJ1-1	CASSVNTEAFF	TGTGCCAGCAGTGTTAACACTGAAGCTTTCTTT
TRBV9	NA	TRBD1	TRBJ2-2	CASRKGQGRTGELFF	TGTGCCAGCAGGAAGGGACAGGGTCGCACCGGGGAGCTGTTTTTT
TRBV2	NA	TRBD2	TRBJ2-1	CASRGGSGGVGYNEQFF	TGTGCCAGCAGGGGAGGGTCGGGGGGAGTGGGATACAATGAGCAGTTCTTC
TRBV10-3	NA	NA	TRBJ2-3	CAISESGGQAEWRTDTQYF	TGTGCCATCAGTGAGTCGGGCGGGCAAGCGGAGTGGCGCACAGATACGCAGTATTTT
TRBV29-1	NA	NA	TRBJ1-6	CSQTLGANNSPLHF	TGCAGCCAAACCCTTGGGGCCAATAATTCACCCCTCCACTTT
TRBV6-1	NA	NA	TRBJ2-5	CASSEVRGGRETQYF	TGTGCCAGCAGTGAAGTCAGGGGCGGTAGAGAGACCCAGTACTTC
TRBV12-1	NA	NA	TRBJ2-5	CASSSRAGGGCETQYF	TGTGCCAGCAGCTCTAGAGCGGGAGGGGGTTGTGAGACCCAGTACTTC
TRBV30	NA	NA	TRBJ1-2	CAWSGEKGLGSYGYTF	TGTGCCTGGAGTGGGGAAAAGGGCCTCGGGAGCTATGGCTACACCTTC
TRBV11-2	few	NA	TRBJ1-3	CASSLRVPGNTIYF	TGTGCCAGCAGCCTCAGGGTCCCTGGAAACACCATATATTTT
TRBV5-1	few	NA	TRBJ1-5	CASSLDFSNQPQHF	TGCGCCAGCAGCTTGGATTTTAGCAATCAGCCCCAGCATTTT
TRBV2	NA	TRBD1	TRBJ2-7	CASSLNRGYEQYF	TGTGCCAGCAGCCTCAACAGGGGCTACGAGCAGTACTTC
TRBV7-2	NA	NA	TRBJ1-2	CASSPSAQGSFGYTF	TGTGCCAGCAGCCCATCCGCGCAGGGTTCGTTTGGCTACACCTTC
TRBV5-1	once	NA	TRBJ2-3	CASSLTGLKDTQYF	TGCGCCAGCAGCTTAACAGGGCTCAAAGATACGCAGTATTTT
TRBV7-9	NA	NA	TRBJ1-5	CASSLSWGEPQHF	TGTGCCAGCAGCTTGAGTTGGGGGGAGCCCCAGCATTTT
TRBV10-2	few	NA	TRBJ2-3	CASSRDLADTQYF	TGCGCCAGCAGTCGCGACCTAGCAGATACGCAGTATTTT
TRBV7-9	NA	NA	TRBJ2-1	CASSPEFF	TGTGCCAGCAGCCCGGAGTTCTTC
TRBV5-1	NA	NA	TRBJ2-2	CASSPSGPVTGELFF	TGCGCCAGCAGCCCCAGCGGGCCCGTAACCGGGGAGCTGTTTTTT
TRBV2	once	TRBD2	TRBJ2-3	CASKVLAGSSTDTQYF	TGTGCCAGCAAGGTACTAGCGGGGTCTAGCACAGATACGCAGTATTTT
TRBV25-1	NA	TRBD1	TRBJ2-7	CASSEWTGGHYEQYF	TGTGCCAGCAGTGAATGGACAGGGGGCCACTACGAGCAGTACTTC
TRBV18	NA	TRBD1	TRBJ2-7	CASSRTQGIYEQYF	TGTGCCAGCTCACGGACACAGGGGATATACGAGCAGTACTTC
TRBV2	NA	NA	TRBJ2-7	CASSRVLSSYEQYF	TGTGCCAGCAGCAGGGTTCTGTCCAGCTACGAGCAGTACTTC
TRBV5-6	NA	NA	TRBJ2-3	CASSLQRLIGDTQYF	TGTGCCAGCAGCTTGCAGCGTCTAATCGGAGATACGCAGTATTTT
TRBV19	few	TRBD1	TRBJ1-1	CASSPPGQWTEAFF	TGTGCCAGTAGTCCACCGGGACAGTGGACTGAAGCTTTCTTT
TRBV28	NA	NA	TRBJ2-1	CASSTGVVPFF	TGTGCCAGCAGTACTGGGGTAGTTCCCTTCTTC
TRBV4-2	NA	NA	TRBJ1-4	CASSQGRGSAGQGEKLFF	TGTGCCAGCAGCCAAGGGAGGGGGTCGGCAGGGCAGGGGGAAAAACTGTTTTTT
TRBV9	NA	NA	TRBJ2-7	CASSVGGEQYF	TGTGCCAGCAGCGTAGGGGGCGAGCAGTACTTC
TRBV5-4	NA	NA	TRBJ2-1	CASSLGSGYHNEQFF	TGTGCCAGCAGCTTGGGGTCGGGTTATCACAATGAGCAGTTCTTC
TRBV4-1	NA	NA	TRBJ2-2	CASSQDLVEPHGELFF	TGCGCCAGCAGCCAAGATCTAGTGGAGCCGCACGGGGAGCTGTTTTTT
TRBV7-6	NA	TRBD1	TRBJ1-4	CASSLGDRGGEKLFF	TGTGCCAGCAGCTTAGGAGACAGGGGTGGCGAAAAACTGTTTTTT
TRBV2	NA	NA	TRBJ2-2	CASSDRGRNTGELFF	TGTGCCAGCAGTGACAGGGGACGGAACACCGGGGAGCTGTTTTTT
TRBV2	NA	NA	TRBJ2-7	CASNSGHYEQYF	TGTGCCAGCAACAGCGGCCACTACGAGCAGTACTTC
TRBV19	few	NA	TRBJ2-5	CASSKHTQETQYF	TGTGCCAGTAGTAAACATACCCAAGAGACCCAGTACTTC
TRBV4-3	NA	TRBD1	TRBJ1-4	CASSQGQGRNEKLFF	TGCGCCAGCAGCCAGGGACAGGGGCGAAATGAAAAACTGTTTTTT
TRBV29-1	NA	NA	TRBJ1-2	CSVGQSGYGYTF	TGCAGCGTTGGTCAATCAGGCTATGGCTACACCTTC
TRBV7-9	NA	NA	TRBJ1-1	CASSLGNLAGGTEAFF	TGTGCCAGCAGCTTAGGAAATTTAGCCGGGGGCACTGAAGCTTTCTTT
TRBV19	few	TRBD1	TRBJ1-1	CASSHNRDREAFF	TGTGCCAGTAGTCACAACCGGGACAGGGAAGCTTTCTTT
TRBV7-9	once	NA	TRBJ1-5	CASSLDGRREQPQHF	TGTGCCAGCAGCTTAGATGGCAGGAGGGAGCAGCCCCAGCATTTT
TRBV11-2	NA	NA	TRBJ1-3	CASSPRGPKHSGNTIYF	TGTGCCAGCAGCCCGCGGGGACCGAAACACTCTGGAAACACCATATATTTT
TRBV19	few	NA	TRBJ1-5	CASTLSRASNQPQHF	TGTGCCAGTACCCTGTCTCGGGCGAGCAATCAGCCCCAGCATTTT
TRBV30	NA	NA	TRBJ1-4	CAWSVQAGIGGEKLFF	TGTGCCTGGAGTGTACAGGCGGGGATAGGTGGTGAAAAACTGTTTTTT
TRBV6-5	NA	NA	TRBJ1-2	CASSYSNPSNYGYTF	TGTGCCAGCAGTTACTCGAACCCAAGTAACTATGGCTACACCTTC
TRBV27	NA	TRBD2	TRBJ2-7	CASSPRGLARTYEQYF	TGTGCCAGCAGTCCCAGGGGACTAGCGCGAACCTACGAGCAGTACTTC
TRBV5-1	NA	NA	TRBJ2-7	CASRPSGQTLSYEQYF	TGCGCCAGCCGCCCCTCGGGACAAACCCTCTCCTACGAGCAGTACTTC
TRBV11-2	NA	TRBD1	TRBJ2-5	CASSLLGTGGPETQYF	TGTGCCAGCAGCCTACTTGGGACAGGGGGCCCAGAGACCCAGTACTTC
TRBV13	NA	NA	TRBJ2-1	CASSQRVLPYNEQFF	TGTGCCAGCAGCCAGAGGGTCCTCCCCTACAATGAGCAGTTCTTC
TRBV29-1	once	NA	TRBJ2-5	CSVVLYQETQYF	TGCAGCGTTGTCCTGTACCAAGAGACCCAGTACTTC
TRBV5-1	NA	NA	TRBJ2-2	CASSLDRVQVGELFF	TGCGCCAGCAGCTTGGACAGGGTTCAAGTCGGGGAGCTGTTTTTT
TRBV7-2	NA	NA	TRBJ2-5	CASSLGTAQETQYF	TGTGCCAGCAGCTTAGGGACGGCTCAAGAGACCCAGTACTTC
TRBV5-6	NA	TRBD1	TRBJ2-7	CASSSRGKGSYEQYF	TGTGCCAGCAGCTCCAGGGGGAAAGGCTCCTACGAGCAGTACTTC
TRBV27	NA	NA	TRBJ2-3	CASSLSWSGQKIDTQYF	TGTGCCAGCAGTTTATCCTGGAGCGGACAGAAGATCGATACGCAGTATTTT
TRBV4-1	NA	NA	TRBJ2-2	CASSQELAATGELFF	TGCGCCAGCAGCCAAGAACTAGCAGCCACCGGGGAGCTGTTTTTT
TRBV28	NA	TRBD2	TRBJ2-1	CASSYSGSGGDEQFF	TGTGCCAGCAGTTATAGCGGGAGTGGGGGGGATGAGCAGTTCTTC
TRBV18	NA	NA	TRBJ1-2	CASSPLQSQHSGYGYTF	TGTGCCAGCTCACCACTGCAATCCCAACACTCTGGCTATGGCTACACCTTC